A selection of T cell receptor beta chains follows, all from one sample in a study of T cells in Graves' hyperthyroidism and ophthalmopathy. MiXCR, run by TCRdb on the multiplex PCR reads, gives a single entry per CDR3 protein. The repertoire holds approximately 870,000 distinct CDR3 sequences, with roughly 40% as singletons. Sample: blood. The origin of the receptors is a man in his late teens or twenties with Graves' hyperthyroidism. CDR3s include the opening cysteine and the closing phenylalanine or tryptophan. A D gene is named only where the DNA matches it firmly. Some rows mark clone size as missing; the rest say once, few, many or name a class of expanded clone.

D gene,clone size,V gene,J gene,CDR3 length,CDR3 DNA,CDR3 protein
-,many,TRBV9,TRBJ1-2,11,TGTGCCAGCAGCGTAAGCTATGGCTACACCTTC,CASSVSYGYTF
TRBD1,-,TRBV2,TRBJ1-5,17,TGTGCCGCCGGTAGGGGGCAGCTGGGCGATAGCAATCAGCCCCAGCATTTT,CAAGRGQLGDSNQPQHF
-,many,TRBV19,TRBJ2-2,14,TGTGCCAGCAGGACGGGGCTGAACACCGGGGAGCTGTTTTTT,CASRTGLNTGELFF
-,-,TRBV5-5,TRBJ1-5,17,TGTGCCAGCAGCTTGGAGTGGGCAGGGGTATTCGATCAGCCCCAGCATTTT,CASSLEWAGVFDQPQHF
-,-,TRBV2,TRBJ1-1,14,TGTGCCAGCAGTGAAGCGGCTAGATACACTGAAGCTTTCTTT,CASSEAARYTEAFF
-,few,TRBV9,TRBJ1-2,12,TGTGCCAGCAGCGACAAGTACTATGGCTACACCTTC,CASSDKYYGYTF
-,-,TRBV7-9,TRBJ1-4,16,TGTGCCAGCAGCCTCGAGATACAGGGCGGTAATGAAAAACTGTTTTTT,CASSLEIQGGNEKLFF
-,-,TRBV6-2/TRBV6-3,TRBJ2-5,13,TGTGCCAGCAGTTACCCCAATCAAGAGACCCAGTACTTC,CASSYPNQETQYF
-,-,TRBV25-1,TRBJ1-2,11,TGTGCCAGCGGGGCAGGGAACGGCTACACCTTC,CASGAGNGYTF
-,many,TRBV7-9,TRBJ1-4,15,TGTGCCAGCAGCTTACGGTCGCAGGGTGATGAAAAACTGTTTTTT,CASSLRSQGDEKLFF
TRBD1,-,TRBV9,TRBJ2-7,15,TGTGCCAGCCGCCGAACCGGGACAGTCTTCTACGAGCAGTACTTC,CASRRTGTVFYEQYF
-,many,TRBV7-2,TRBJ2-7,14,TGTGCCAGCAGCCGCGATCGGCGGTCCTACGAGCAGTACTTC,CASSRDRRSYEQYF
TRBD2,-,TRBV5-6,TRBJ2-2,16,TGTGCCAGCAGCCAGGGACTAGCGGGAAGGGGCGGGGAGCTGTTTTTT,CASSQGLAGRGGELFF
-,many,TRBV20-1,TRBJ2-5,12,TGCAGTGCTAGGTTCCGTGGGGAGACCCAGTACTTC,CSARFRGETQYF
TRBD1,few,TRBV5-1,TRBJ1-6,16,TGCGCCAGCAGCCCGACAGGGGTTTCTGGAAATTCACCCCTCCACTTT,CASSPTGVSGNSPLHF
TRBD1,-,TRBV25-1,TRBJ1-6,13,TGTGCCAGCAGAGGACAGGGTTATTCACCCCTCCACTTT,CASRGQGYSPLHF
-,many,TRBV7-2,TRBJ1-4,15,TGTGCCAGCACTCGGGGAAGGCTTGGTAATGAAAAACTGTTTTTT,CASTRGRLGNEKLFF
TRBD2,-,TRBV11-2,TRBJ2-7,15,TGTGCCAGCAGCTCACTAGCGGGTCTTACCTACGAGCAGTACTTC,CASSSLAGLTYEQYF
-,few,TRBV4-1,TRBJ2-5,15,TGCGCCAGCAGCCAAGGACAGGCCGTCCAAGAGACCCAGTACTTC,CASSQGQAVQETQYF
-,-,TRBV29-1,TRBJ1-2,10,TGCAGCGTTGTGGGGAACTCCTACACCTTC,CSVVGNSYTF
TRBD1,-,TRBV10-3,TRBJ2-3,16,TGTGCCATCAGTGAGTCCAGGACAGGGGGTACAGATACGCAGTATTTT,CAISESRTGGTDTQYF
TRBD1,-,TRBV12-3/TRBV12-4,TRBJ1-5,18,TGTGCCAGCAGCCTTGGGGGCAGGGGGCACTATAGCAATCAGCCCCAGCATTTT,CASSLGGRGHYSNQPQHF
-,once,TRBV20-1,TRBJ1-4,13,TGCAGTGCTAGAGGACGGGCTAATGAAAAACTGTTTTTT,CSARGRANEKLFF
TRBD1,few,TRBV10-3,TRBJ1-1,14,TGTGCCATCAGCGTAAATACAGGGGGCACTGAAGCTTTCTTT,CAISVNTGGTEAFF
-,many,TRBV29-1,TRBJ1-3,13,TGCAGCGTTGGCGGTACTTTGGGAAACACCATATATTTT,CSVGGTLGNTIYF
-,few,TRBV29-1,TRBJ1-2,15,TGCAGCGTTGAAGGAACAGGTCAATTTAACTATGGCTACGCCTTC,CSVEGTGQFNYGYAF
-,many,TRBV9,TRBJ1-2,12,TGTGCCAGCAGCGTTCAGGGCCGCGGCTACACCTTC,CASSVQGRGYTF
-,-,TRBV7-9,TRBJ2-5,13,TGTGCCAGCTACACAGGGATCCAAGAGACCCAGTACTTC,CASYTGIQETQYF
TRBD1,-,TRBV20-1,TRBJ2-5,14,TGCAGTGCTAGAGCCGGGACAGGGGAAGAGACCCAGTACTTC,CSARAGTGEETQYF
-,-,TRBV10-2,TRBJ1-5,15,TGCGCCAGCAGTGCAGGGACCGCGCGCGATCAGCCCCAGCATTTT,CASSAGTARDQPQHF
-,few,TRBV7-8,TRBJ2-5,14,TGTGCCAGCAGCTTAGGGCGGGCTAAAGAGACCCAGTACTTC,CASSLGRAKETQYF
-,many,TRBV19,TRBJ1-5,15,TGTGCCAGTCGTGGTTTTAAGAGGAACAATCAGCCCCAGCATTTT,CASRGFKRNNQPQHF
-,many,TRBV4-1,TRBJ2-5,12,TGCGCCAGCAGCCAAGAACGGGGGACCCAGTACTTC,CASSQERGTQYF
TRBD2,-,TRBV9,TRBJ2-6,13,TGTGCCAGCAGCCCGGGACTAGCCTACGTCCTGACTTTC,CASSPGLAYVLTF
-,many,TRBV9,TRBJ1-1,15,TGTGCCAGCAGCGCGGGACCTTCGAGGCACACTGAAGCTTTCTTT,CASSAGPSRHTEAFF
TRBD2,-,TRBV4-3,TRBJ2-5,14,TGCGCCAGTCGCGGGGGGGCCAGCGGGGAGACCCAGTACTTC,CASRGGASGETQYF